This TCR beta chain was obtained from a study (dated by TCRdb to between 2014 and 2017). A note on the overall study: Whether tumor-infiltrating Tregs in breast cancer are recruited from blood Tregs or converted in situ from other CD4+ T cell subsets was tested. On the study overall, not on this receptor specifically: Tumor-infiltrating Treg TCR alpha and beta sequences overlapped most with tumor naive CD4+ T cells, then with blood naive CD4+ T cells. Rather than covering whole repertoires, validation in the larger cohort was restricted to a single TCR beta V-J rearrangement. Tumor memory CD4+ T cell TCR gene usage was found to cluster with blood and lymph node memory CD4+ cells and with lymph node naive CD4+ cells.

This clonotype is medium-sized (0.01 to 0.1%) in terms of sample share. Its binding antigen is unknown. No per-base quality is available; no much larger clone lies one base away. Amplification of full-length TCR variable regions was done by 5' RACE PCR using constant-region reverse primers, and this step was followed by semi-nested PCR with Nested Universal Primer A. Using the ReliaPrep RNA Cell Miniprep System, total RNA was extracted, and the SMARTer RACE 5'/3' Kit was then used to reverse transcribe the RNA into 5'RACE-ready cDNA. An Illumina MiSeq was used to sequence the full-length TCR alpha and beta libraries, which had been barcoded with multiplex adaptors. The published analysis was carried out like this. For each of nine subset-tissue groups, sequencing data from the five patients were combined, and the groups were compared by unsupervised clustering of TCR gene usage. The Morisita-Horn index was used to calculate repertoire similarity, with shared sequences weighted by how much each contributed to each repertoire. In TCRdb, the public reads were trimmed at Q25 with fastp and aligned with MiXCR, with productive beta chains retained. Merged by CDR3 protein, the rows form single entries marked with the most common genes and DNA. The V and J calls and clone size come from TCRdb's table, not from the authors' own analysis. The sample data list roughly 50,000 distinct CDR3 sequences, and about 24% of these were observed just once. The ten top clones hold about 3% of the sample.

Naive CD4+ T cells were purified with the Miltenyi Naive CD4+ T Cell Isolation kit, with Tregs depleted using CD25 microbeads. Tregs, naive and memory CD4+ T cells from tumor, blood and ipsilateral draining lymph nodes of a few breast cancer patients underwent full-length TCR alpha and beta sequencing. Tumor tissue and lymph nodes obtained from ipsilateral axillary dissection were perfused with PBS, minced and then digested with collagenase I and hyaluronidase. A purity exceeding 90% was confirmed by FACS for the sorted cell populations. The CDR3 runs 16 residues from the cysteine to the phenylalanine. Only the CDR3 DNA is retained, 48 bases long and in frame from the first base. Trimming costs V 1 base and J 1 base, and their ends lie 8 bases apart. Reading the germline V gene gives CDR1 SGHTA and CDR2 FQGNSA.

Recombination linked TRBV7-2 to TRBJ2-6, with no confidently assigned D gene. The TCR was taken from a female donor with breast cancer. Sequenced sample: tumor-infiltrating naive CD4+ T cells sorted from the breast tumor. Explained via the paper, the cell subset or site label denotes: naive CD4+ T cells, CD4+CD45RA+CD25-. CDR3 reads: CASSLGWGSGANVLTF. The nucleotide sequence is TGTGCCAGCAGCTTAGGTTGGGGATCTGGGGCCAACGTCCTGACTTTC.